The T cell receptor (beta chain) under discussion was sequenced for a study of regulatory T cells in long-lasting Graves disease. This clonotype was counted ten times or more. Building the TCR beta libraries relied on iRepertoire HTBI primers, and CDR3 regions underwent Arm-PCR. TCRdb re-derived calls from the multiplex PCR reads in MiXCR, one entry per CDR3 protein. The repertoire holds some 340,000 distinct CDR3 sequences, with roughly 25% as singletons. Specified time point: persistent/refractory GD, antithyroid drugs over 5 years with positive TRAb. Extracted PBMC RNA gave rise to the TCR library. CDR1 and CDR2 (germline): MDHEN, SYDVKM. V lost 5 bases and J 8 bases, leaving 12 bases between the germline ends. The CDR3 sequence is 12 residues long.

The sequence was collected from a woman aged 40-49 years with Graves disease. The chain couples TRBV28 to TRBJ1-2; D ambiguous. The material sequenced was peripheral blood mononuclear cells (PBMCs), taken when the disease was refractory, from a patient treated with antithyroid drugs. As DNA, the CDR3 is TGTGCCAGCAGTCCGCGGAAGCGGGGCTACACCTTC. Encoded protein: CASSPRKRGYTF.